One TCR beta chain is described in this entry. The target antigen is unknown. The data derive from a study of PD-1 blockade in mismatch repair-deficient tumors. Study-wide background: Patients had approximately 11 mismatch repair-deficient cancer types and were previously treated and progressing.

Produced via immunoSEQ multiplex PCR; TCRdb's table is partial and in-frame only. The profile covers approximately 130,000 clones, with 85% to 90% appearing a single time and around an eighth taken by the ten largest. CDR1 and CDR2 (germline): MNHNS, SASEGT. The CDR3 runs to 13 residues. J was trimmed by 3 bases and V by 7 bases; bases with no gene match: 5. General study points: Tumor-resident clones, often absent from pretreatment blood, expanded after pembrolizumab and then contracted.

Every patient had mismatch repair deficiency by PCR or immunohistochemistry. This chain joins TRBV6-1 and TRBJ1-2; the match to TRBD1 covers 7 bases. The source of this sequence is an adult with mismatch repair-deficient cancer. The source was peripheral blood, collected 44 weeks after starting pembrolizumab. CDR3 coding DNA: TGTGCCAGCATAGGAGGGACAGACTATGGCTACACCTTC. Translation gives CASIGGTDYGYTF.